The T cell receptor (beta chain) described here comes from a study of shared clonotypes between healthy human individuals. Study at large: With ages of 18 to 49, the donors were a couple of women and a few men.

The CDR3 loop spans 13 amino acids. Germline CDR1 is LGHNA and CDR2 is YNFKEQ. V was shortened by 0 bases and J by 8 bases, with 10 bases between the two germline ends. The method was immunoSEQ multiplex PCR; TCRdb's version includes in-frame clones alone and lacks a portion of them. In the table there are over a million clones, roughly 74% of which are singletons. Study-wide results and caveats: Donor clonotype sharing was expected to depend on sequencing depth. The naive CD4 repertoires of a few donors were compared, and roughly 5% of clonotypes were shared.

This clone turned up a few times. Antigen: not known. The sample contains more than one DNA sequence encoding this CDR3. Sequenced material: memory CD4+ T cells from PBMCs. The sample's subset: CD45RA-negative fraction. This chain connects TRBV4-2 to TRBJ1-2; D is ambiguous. This TCR was recovered from a man in his late teens or twenties in good health. Some clones in this sample may be carry-over from other donors' samples. This chain's CDR3 is CASSQDPGRGYTF. The CDR3 coding sequence is TGTGCCAGCAGCCAAGATCCAGGTCGCGGCTACACCTTC.